This TCR beta chain originates from a study of human T cells and chemical hapten exposure. Study at large: Reading of the patch tests, which applied 0.01% DPC to the upper back, occurred at 6 days. Variation in per-sample TCR yields came mainly from small pooled library volume differences.

The time point here: patch test 2, 6 weeks after DPC sensitization. The treatment here: therapeutic diphenylcyclopropenone sensitization with weekly scalp DPC. TCRdb redid the calling of the RACE reads with MiXCR, one entry per CDR3 protein. There are fewer than 100,000 distinct CDR3 sequences in the sample; 9.3% occur only once, and about 2% lies in the top ten. The source is a woman in her forties with alopecia areata. Some clones in this sample may be carry-over from other donors' samples. Sequences were derived from whole blood, sampled in connection with sensitization to the hapten diphenylcyclopropenone (DPC).

The CDR3 nucleotides read TGTGCCAGCAGTTCCCGGGACAATGAGCAGTTCTTC. The encoded protein is CASSSRDNEQFF. The chain has TRBV12-3 or TRBV12-4 and TRBJ2-1; D not resolved. With 4 bases removed from V and 5 bases from J, the gap between germline ends came to 6 bases. The CDR3 is made up of 12 amino acids.